Described below is a single TCR beta chain sequence and its context. Its target is not known. This specimen comes from a study of T cell responses to AZD1222 COVID-19 vaccine. Findings and limits, study-wide: Seropositive status at baseline applied to only a handful of AZD1222 recipients. White British ancestry dominated among donors, who included more females, and clonal diversity was possibly underestimated.

The assay was immunoSEQ multiplex PCR, and TCRdb's table has in-frame clones only and misses some. The sample includes roughly 120,000 clones, approximately 85% of them seen just once. CDR3 size: 13 residues. The V segment lost 7 bases and the J segment 11 bases; nucleotides outside the gene matches: 10. Germline CDR1 reads LNHDA; CDR2 reads SQIVND (reference sequence). This clonotype was obtained from an adult in good health. The chain employs TRBV19 and TRBJ1-1; 10 bases are a match to TRBD1. This specimen was peripheral blood, taken on day 0 of AZD1222 vaccination. The CDR3 reads CASNGDRGFGAFF. In nucleotides, the CDR3 is TGTGCCAGTAACGGGGACAGGGGTTTTGGTGCTTTCTTT.